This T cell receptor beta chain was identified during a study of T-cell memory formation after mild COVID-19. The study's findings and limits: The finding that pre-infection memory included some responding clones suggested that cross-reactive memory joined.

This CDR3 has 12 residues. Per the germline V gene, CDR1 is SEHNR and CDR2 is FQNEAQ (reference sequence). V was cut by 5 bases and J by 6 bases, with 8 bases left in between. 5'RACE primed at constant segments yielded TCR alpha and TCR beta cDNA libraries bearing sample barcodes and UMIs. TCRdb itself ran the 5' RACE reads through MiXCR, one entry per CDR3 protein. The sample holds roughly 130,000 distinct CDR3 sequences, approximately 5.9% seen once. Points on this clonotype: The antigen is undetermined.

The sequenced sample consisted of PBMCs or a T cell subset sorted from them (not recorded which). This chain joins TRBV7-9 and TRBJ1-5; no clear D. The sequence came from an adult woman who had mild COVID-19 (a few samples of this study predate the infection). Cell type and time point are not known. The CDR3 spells CASSRGVQPQHF. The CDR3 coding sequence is TGTGCCAGCAGCCGTGGGGTTCAGCCCCAGCATTTT.